These 20 T cell receptor beta chains were sequenced from one sample in a study of T cells in Graves' hyperthyroidism and ophthalmopathy. Amplified TCR beta CDR3 regions came from RNA transcripts. RT-PCR in the first round (using the HTBI primer set) targeted the TCR CDR3. TCRdb re-called the multiplex PCR reads with MiXCR, one entry per CDR3 protein. The table has about 590,000 distinct CDR3 sequences, around a sixth seen once. Sequencing was carried out using blood. These receptors were taken from a woman aged 30 to 39 with Graves' hyperthyroidism.

This clonotype was picked up many times. The rearrangement uses TRBV15 and TRBJ1-1; perhaps TRBD1 as D (5 bases). The V and J ends lost 5 bases and 4 bases respectively, with 20 bases between them. Germline V gives CDR1 LNHNV, CDR2 YYDKDF (reference sequence). This CDR3 is 16 amino acids long. The CDR3 sequence: CATSARPTANGTEAFF. For the CDR3, the DNA is TGTGCCACCAGCGCCCGCCCGACAGCTAACGGCACTGAAGCTTTCTTT.

The chain has TRBV7-2 and TRBJ1-1; no clear D. Germline V lookup: CDR1 SGHTA, CDR2 FQGNSA. V was trimmed by 5 bases and J by 7 bases, leaving 14 bases between them. CDR3 length equals 13 residues. This chain's CDR3 is CASSPALESEAFF. Here the CDR3 DNA reads TGTGCCAGCAGCCCCGCATTGGAGAGTGAAGCTTTCTTT.

This clonotype was detected many times. The chain employs TRBV10-3 and TRBJ2-7; TRBD1 is a possible D gene (6 bases). This CDR3 has 14 amino acids. The V end was cut by 6 bases, the J end by 3 bases, with 15 bases between. Per germline, CDR1 ENHRY and CDR2 SYGVKD. CDR3 in DNA: TGTGCCATCAGCAATCAGGGGAACCACTACGAGCAGTACTTC. It codes for CAISNQGNHYEQYF.

DNA of the CDR3: TGCGCCAGCAGTGAGAGTGGCAATCAGCCCCAGCATTTT. This gives the protein CASSESGNQPQHF. The chain carries TRBV10-2 and TRBJ1-5; D is unresolved. V was cut by 2 bases and J by 2 bases, with 4 bases left in between. This CDR3 comprises 13 residues. Germline CDR1 and CDR2: WSHSY and SAAADI.

This chain links TRBV10-3 with TRBJ2-6; D unclear. Germline loops: CDR1 ENHRY, CDR2 SYGVKD. V dropped 4 bases and J dropped 1 base, with 14 bases sitting between them. This CDR3 is 17 amino acids long. The CDR3 bases are TGTGCCATCAGTGGAGGCCCAGGTGGGTCTGGGGCCAACGTCCTGACTTTC. Protein: CAISGGPGGSGANVLTF.

The genes are TRBV6-4 and TRBJ2-2; TRBD2 matches 10 bases. The CDR3 contains 20 residues. Trimming removed 9 bases from V and 5 bases from J; junction bases left unmatched: 24. The V gene's germline CDR1 is MRHNA and CDR2 SNTAGT. The CDR3 bases are TGTGCCAGGATAATAACGTATAGCGGGAGGCCGGGGGGGGAAACCGGGGAGCTGTTTTTT. Its protein is CARIITYSGRPGGETGELFF.

Remarks on this clonotype: It may be a read error: a sequence one base away is much more abundant. Since the CDR3 does not end with the conserved phenylalanine or tryptophan, this likely comes from a read error. The chain couples TRBV12-5 to TRBJ2-3; 7 positions match TRBD2. This CDR3 region has 15 residues. The germline CDR1 and CDR2 sequences are LGHNT and FRNRAP. V was pared by 3 bases and J by 5 bases, with 8 bases of the junction left unmatched. The CDR3, as DNA: TGTGCTAGTGGTTTCCGGACGGGAGGTTTAGATACGCAGTATTCT. It codes for CASGFRTGGLDTQYS.

The chain carries TRBV7-9 and TRBJ1-4, with TRBD1 identical over 9 bases. The junction had 20 bases not matched to a gene; V was cut back by 5 bases and J by 7 bases. The germline V gene encodes CDR1 SEHNR and CDR2 FQNEAQ (reference sequence). There are 19 residues in the CDR3. CDR3 region: CASSPRRVYVGQGPEKLFF. Here the CDR3 DNA reads TGTGCCAGCAGCCCCCGACGGGTGTATGTGGGACAGGGACCTGAAAAACTGTTTTTT. The full variable domain, its missing parts supplied by reference TRBV7-9 and TRBJ1-4, is DTGVSQNPRHKITKRGQNVTFRCDPISEHNRLYWYRQTLGQGPEFLTYFQNEAQLEKSRLLSDRFSAERPKGSFSTLEIQRTEQGDSAMYLCASSPRRVYVGQGPEKLFFGSGTQLSVL.

J is TRBJ2-7 and V is TRBV5-1; tentatively, D is TRBD1 (6 bases). Trimming removed 2 bases at V and 2 bases at J, with 14 bases between. The CDR3 runs 15 residues. From germline, CDR1 is SGHRS and CDR2 YFSETQ. The CDR3 loop is CASSLGDRLPYEQYF. CDR3 DNA: TGCGCCAGCAGCTTAGGAGACAGGCTACCCTACGAGCAGTACTTC.

The chain carries TRBV11-2 and TRBJ2-7, with D hard to call. The CDR3 length is 14 residues. The germline gives CDR1 SGHAT, CDR2 FQNNGV. Trimming left V 1 base short and J 7 bases short, with 14 bases between. CDR3 DNA: TGTGCCAGCAGCTTAGGGGCGTACCCGTTTGAGCAGTACTTC. As protein: CASSLGAYPFEQYF. Based on the CDR3 plus reference TRBV11-2 and TRBJ2-7, the full variable domain is EAGVAQSPRYKIIEKRQSVAFWCNPISGHATLYWYQQILGQGPKLLIQFQNNGVVDDSQLPKDRFSAERLKGVDSTLKIQPAKLEDSAVYLCASSLGAYPFEQYFGPGTRLTVT.

This clonotype was seen at least ten times. The chain recombines TRBV20-1 with TRBJ2-3; the match to TRBD1 covers 9 bases. Germline V gene sequence: CDR1 DFQATT, CDR2 SNEGSKA (reference sequence). This CDR3 comprises 13 residues. V lost 8 bases to trimming and J lost 2 bases; unmatched junction nucleotides: 5. CDR3 in DNA: TGCAGTAATGACAGGGGGAACACAGATACGCAGTATTTT. This gives the protein CSNDRGNTDTQYF.

The chain recombines TRBV20-1 with TRBJ1-3, with D unresolved. The germline V gene encodes CDR1 DFQATT and CDR2 SNEGSKA (reference sequence). The CDR3 covers 15 residues. Trimming left V 1 base short and J 2 bases short, with 12 bases between. As DNA, the CDR3 is TGCAGTGCTAGAGTGGTAGGGAATCCTGGAAACACCATATATTTT. It translates to CSARVVGNPGNTIYF.

The gene calls are TRBV5-1 and TRBJ2-7; 8 bases line up with TRBD2. The CDR3 is 13 residues long. With V trimmed by 7 bases and J by 2 bases, 5 bases remained unmatched. CDR1 SGHRS and CDR2 YFSETQ come from the germline V gene. CDR3 sequence (DNA): TGCGCCAGCGGTAGCGGGACCACCTACGAGCAGTACTTC. Protein sequence: CASGSGTTYEQYF.

This chain links TRBV5-6 with TRBJ2-7; TRBD2 matches 7 bases. The CDR3 loop spans 16 amino acids. CDR1 is SGHDT, CDR2 YYEEEE, per germline. Germline trimming cut 4 bases from V and 2 bases from J; bases unmatched to any gene: 12. The CDR3: CASSQGTTVRTYEQYF. The CDR3 DNA sequence: TGTGCCAGCAGCCAAGGGACTACCGTCCGGACCTACGAGCAGTACTTC. The whole variable domain, remainder taken from reference TRBV5-6 and TRBJ2-7, is DAGVTQSPTHLIKTRGQQVTLRCSPKSGHDTVSWYQQALGQGPQFIFQYYEEEERQRGNFPDRFSGHQFPNYSSELNVNALLLGDSALYLCASSQGTTVRTYEQYFGPGTRLTVT.

This clonotype was picked up many times. V is TRBV5-1 and J is TRBJ2-1, with D tentatively TRBD1 (6 bases). Germline values: CDR1 SGHRS, CDR2 YFSETQ. Trimming removed 4 bases from V and 7 bases from J, with 18 bases in between. The length of the CDR3 is 15 residues. The CDR3 DNA is TGCGCCAGCAGCCCACTCCGGGACATGGGGAATGAGCAGTTCTTC. Translated, it gives CASSPLRDMGNEQFF.

This CDR3 is CATADWGDQPQHF. In DNA form, the CDR3 reads TGTGCCACCGCGGACTGGGGGGATCAGCCCCAGCATTTT. This rearrangement joins TRBV19 to TRBJ1-5, with D perhaps TRBD1 (5 bases). The CDR3 loop spans 13 amino acids. V was cut by 10 bases and J by 5 bases, with 15 bases left in between. CDR1 and CDR2 (germline): LNHDA, SQIVND (reference sequence). The full variable domain, its missing parts supplied by reference TRBV19 and TRBJ1-5, is DGGITQSPKYLFRKEGQNVTLSCEQNLNHDAMYWYRQDPGQGLRLIYYSQIVNDFQKGDIAEGYSVSREKKESFPLTVTSAQKNPTAFYLCATADWGDQPQHFGDGTRLSIL.

V and J are TRBV11-2 and TRBJ2-1; 13 nucleotides line up with TRBD2. The V and J ends lost 2 bases and 6 bases, in that order; junction bases with no gene match: 4. CDR1 and CDR2 from the germline V gene are SGHAT and FQNNGV. The CDR3 totals 16 residues. As DNA, the CDR3 is TGTGCCAGCAGCTTACCCGGGACTAGCGGGGCCAATGAGCAGTTCTTC. Translated: CASSLPGTSGANEQFF.

The CDR3 nucleotides read TGTGCCACCAGCAGAGTCCCACAGGCGGGCAATCAGCCCCAGCATTTT. This gives the protein CATSRVPQAGNQPQHF. The genes are TRBV15 and TRBJ1-5; D may be TRBD1 (5 bases). The CDR3 spans 16 residues. V was pared by 1 base and J by 2 bases, with 12 bases between. Germline V gives CDR1 LNHNV, CDR2 YYDKDF (reference sequence). Supplemented by reference TRBV15 and TRBJ1-5, the full variable domain reads DAMVIQNPRYQVTQFGKPVTLSCSQTLNHNVMYWYQQKSSQAPKLLFHYYDKDFNNEADTPDNFQSRRPNTSFCFLDIRSPGLGDTAMYLCATSRVPQAGNQPQHFGDGTRLSIL.

This clonotype was counted a few times. V gene TRBV5-1 combines with J gene TRBJ2-5; the match to TRBD1 covers 7 bases. V gave up 4 bases and J gave up 3 bases; unmatched junction bases: 9. Germline V gene data show CDR1 as SGHRS and CDR2 as YFSETQ. The CDR3 is made up of 15 amino acids. CDR3 in amino acids: CASSVGTTGEETQYF. CDR3 sequence (DNA): TGCGCCAGCAGCGTAGGGACCACAGGGGAAGAGACCCAGTACTTC.

This clonotype was seen only a few times. The J gene is TRBJ2-3, the V gene TRBV4-1; D is ambiguous. The germline V gene encodes CDR1 MGHRA and CDR2 YSYEKL. The V and J ends lost 5 bases and 2 bases respectively, with 8 bases between them. The CDR3 is made up of 13 amino acids. The DNA of the CDR3 is TGCGCCAGCAGCATCCCTTTCACAGATACGCAGTATTTT. This gives the protein CASSIPFTDTQYF.